Listed here are 24 T cell receptor beta chains from one sample, sequenced in a study of blood T cell repertoires in COVID-19. Sequencing used immunoSEQ multiplex PCR; TCRdb keeps in-frame clones, though not all of them. The table has fewer than 350,000 clones, 87% seen once. Sequenced material: PBMCs or T cells enriched from blood (not recorded which). These receptors were taken from a woman aged 40 to 55 who had recovered from COVID-19.

The V gene is TRBV28, the J gene TRBJ1-2; D gene ambiguous. CDR1 MDHEN and CDR2 SYDVKM come from the germline V gene. Trimming removed 5 bases at V and 4 bases at J, with 8 bases between. CDR3 length equals 12 residues. CDR3 sequence: CASSLLSYGYTF. As DNA, the CDR3 is TGTGCCAGCAGTCTCCTGTCCTATGGCTACACCTTC.

The table lists this clone with a few counts. The chain links TRBV7-2 to TRBJ1-1, with 10 bases matching TRBD1. V gave up 3 bases and J gave up 7 bases; unmatched junction bases: 2. Germline lookup yields CDR1 SGHTA and CDR2 FQGNSA. This CDR3 contains 13 residues. CDR3 in amino acids: CASSFGQGGEAFF. The DNA for the CDR3 is TGTGCCAGCAGCTTCGGACAGGGGGGTGAAGCTTTCTTT.

The chain employs TRBV27 and TRBJ2-1, with D tentatively TRBD2 (5 bases). Germline CDR1 is MNHEY and CDR2 is SMNVEV (reference sequence). Trimming took 0 bases from V and 6 from J, leaving 9 bases between them. The CDR3 runs 14 residues. CDR3 coding DNA: TGTGCCAGCAGTTTATCGACTATTAGCAATGAGCAGTTCTTC. Amino acids: CASSLSTISNEQFF.

V usage is TRBV29-1 and J usage is TRBJ2-7; 8 bases fit TRBD2. J was trimmed by 2 bases and V by 4 bases; bases with no gene match: 7. Germline CDR1 SQVTM, CDR2 ANQGSEA. The CDR3 contains 14 residues. The CDR3 protein is CSVGGSGVTYEQYF. Here the CDR3 DNA reads TGCAGCGTTGGGGGTAGCGGGGTTACCTACGAGCAGTACTTC.

This clone was observed a few times. The chain is built from TRBV20-1 and TRBJ2-7; the match to TRBD2 covers 7 bases. Germline-derived CDR1 and CDR2 are DFQATT and SNEGSKA (reference sequence). V lost 3 bases, J lost 6 bases, and 11 bases stayed unmatched. The CDR3 has 14 amino acids. The CDR3 region has the DNA TGCAGTGCTAGTGTGACTAGCTCGCCGGGCGAGCAGTACTTC. It is translated as CSASVTSSPGEQYF.

This rearrangement joins TRBV5-5 to TRBJ2-7; D is undetermined. The CDR3 is 15 residues long. V gave up 4 bases and J gave up 0 bases, with 14 bases separating them. The germline V gene has CDR1 SGHKS and CDR2 YYEKEE (reference sequence). The CDR3 DNA follows: TGTGCCAGCAGCAAGGCGACTTCGAGCTCCTACGAGCAGTACTTC. Protein sequence: CASSKATSSSYEQYF.

V and J are TRBV5-1 and TRBJ1-1; 11 bases are shared with TRBD1. Germline values: CDR1 SGHRS, CDR2 YFSETQ. The CDR3 covers 15 residues. Trimming cost V 4 bases and J 6 bases; bases outside gene matches: 8. The DNA of the CDR3 is TGCGCCAGCAGCAGAGAGGACAGGGGGCTTTCTGAAGCTTTCTTT. This translates into CASSREDRGLSEAFF.

This chain joins TRBV29-1 and TRBJ2-2, with 10 nucleotides matching TRBD2. The V gene's germline CDR1 is SQVTM and CDR2 ANQGSEA. The junction had 5 bases not matched to a gene; V was cut back by 4 bases and J by 6 bases. CDR3 length: 14 amino acids. DNA for the CDR3: TGCAGCGTTGGAGCTAGCGGGAGTCCCGGGGAGCTGTTTTTT. As protein: CSVGASGSPGELFF.

This chain uses TRBV6-5 with TRBJ2-7; 8 positions match TRBD2. This CDR3 is 14 amino acids long. With 7 bases clipped from V and 4 bases from J, the junction kept 9 bases outside the gene matches. Germline CDR1 MNHEY, CDR2 SVGAGI. The DNA of the CDR3 is TGTGCCAGCACCCAAGCGGGAGCCGGGTACGAGCAGTACTTC. Translating it yields CASTQAGAGYEQYF.

V gene TRBV4-3 combines with J gene TRBJ2-7; D might be TRBD1 (6 bases). Germline V gives CDR1 LGHNA, CDR2 YSLEER. The CDR3 has 13 amino acids. V lost 4 bases and J lost 5, with 12 bases in between. The CDR3 sequence is CASSRITGHEQYF. CDR3 DNA: TGCGCCAGCAGCCGAATCACAGGGCACGAGCAGTACTTC.

This chain links TRBV7-2 with TRBJ2-1; 9 positions match TRBD2. The CDR3 runs 16 residues. V was pared by 1 base and J by 9 bases, with 10 bases of the junction left unmatched. Germline V gene sequence: CDR1 SGHTA, CDR2 FQGNSA. The chain's CDR3 is CASSLVGVAGEAEQFF. Written as DNA, the CDR3 is TGTGCCAGCAGCTTAGTGGGGGTAGCGGGAGAGGCTGAGCAGTTCTTC.

The chain is built from TRBV19 and TRBJ1-1; perhaps TRBD1 as D (6 bases). The V end lost 5 bases, the J end lost 0 bases, and 13 bases lay between the germline ends. The CDR3 loop spans 15 amino acids. Germline V gene data show CDR1 as LNHDA and CDR2 as SQIVND (reference sequence). The CDR3 loop reads CASSVPGHLNTEAFF. The CDR3 bases are TGTGCCAGTAGTGTCCCGGGACATTTGAACACTGAAGCTTTCTTT.

V usage is TRBV9 and J usage is TRBJ2-2; TRBD2 matches at 10 bases. CDR3 length equals 18 residues. The germline gives CDR1 SGDLS, CDR2 YYNGEE. The J segment lost 1 base and the V segment lost 2 bases, leaving 8 bases of the junction unmatched. CDR3 sequence reads: CASSVLPRLAGNTGELFF. The CDR3 DNA reads as TGTGCCAGCAGCGTCCTCCCCCGACTAGCGGGGAACACCGGGGAGCTGTTTTTT.

V gene TRBV7-3 combines with J gene TRBJ2-3, with 8 bases matching TRBD2. V shed 6 bases and J 6 bases; nucleotides not matched to a gene: 11. The germline V gene encodes CDR1 SGHTA and CDR2 FQGTGA. The CDR3 sequence is 15 residues long. The CDR3 sequence: CASSPAGGPQDTQYF. Here the CDR3 DNA reads TGTGCCAGCAGTCCCGCGGGGGGACCTCAGGATACGCAGTATTTT.

The chain links TRBV2 to TRBJ2-1; D is unclear. The V gene lost 7 bases and the J gene lost 9 bases, with 10 bases spanning the gap. The CDR3 spans 11 residues. CDR1 and CDR2 from the germline V gene are SNHLY and FYNNEI. In DNA form, the CDR3 reads TGTGCCAGCATGATTTCGAGTGAGCAGTTCTTC. As protein: CASMISSEQFF.

The chain uses TRBV6-2 or TRBV6-3 and TRBJ2-7; 7 bases map to TRBD1. This CDR3 is 16 amino acids long. Germline assignment: CDR1 MNHEY and CDR2 SVGEGT. Losses at the gene ends were 0 bases for V and 2 bases for J; bases not matched to a gene: 7. CDR3 sequence reads: CASSYSGWDSAYEQYF. The CDR3, as DNA: TGTGCCAGCAGTTACTCGGGGTGGGACAGTGCCTACGAGCAGTACTTC.

The chain combines TRBV7-6 with TRBJ2-7; the D gene is possibly TRBD1 (5 bases). The CDR3 extends over 15 amino acids. Germline V gene data show CDR1 as SGHVS and CDR2 as FNYEAQ. V lost 1 base to trimming and J lost 6 bases, with 16 bases between them. In DNA, the CDR3 is TGTGCCAGCAGCTTAGGAGCAGGGCCGTCAACCGAGCAGTACTTC. Residues: CASSLGAGPSTEQYF.

Note on this clone: Additional DNA sequences in this sample encode the identical CDR3. The V and J genes are TRBV5-1 and TRBJ2-5, with 10 bases that match TRBD2. Trimming cost V 0 bases and J 2 bases; bases outside gene matches: 1. Germline values: CDR1 SGHRS, CDR2 YFSETQ. The CDR3 runs to 15 residues. The chain's CDR3 is CASSLGTSGQETQYF. CDR3 bases: TGCGCCAGCAGCTTGGGGACTAGCGGACAAGAGACCCAGTACTTC.

This clone was seen once. The rearrangement links TRBV19 to TRBJ2-1; 7 nucleotides line up with TRBD2. V shed 5 bases and J 3 bases; nucleotides not matched to a gene: 10. The CDR3 totals 16 residues. Germline V gives CDR1 LNHDA, CDR2 SQIVND (reference sequence). CDR3 residues: CASSAALREVYNEQFF. The DNA for the CDR3 is TGTGCCAGTAGTGCCGCCTTACGGGAGGTCTACAATGAGCAGTTCTTC.

The chain employs TRBV7-3 and TRBJ2-7; no definite D call. In germline, CDR1 is SGHTA, CDR2 FQGTGA. Trimming stripped 1 base from V and 3 bases from J, with 13 bases between. The CDR3 totals 15 residues. The CDR3 sequence is CASSLNSATLYEQYF. In nucleotides, the CDR3 is TGTGCCAGCAGCTTAAATAGTGCGACTCTCTACGAGCAGTACTTC.

This clone has just one count. The CDR3 DNA sequence: TGTGCCTGCGAGGGGGGGTTTAATGAAAAACTGTTTTTT. Translated: CACEGGFNEKLFF. The chain joins TRBV28 to TRBJ1-4; tentatively, D is TRBD1 (6 bases). The CDR3 covers 13 residues. The V gene's germline CDR1 is MDHEN and CDR2 SYDVKM. V was pared by 11 bases and J by 4 bases, with 14 bases between.

The genes are TRBV14 and TRBJ2-1; D might be TRBD2 (5 bases). From germline, CDR1 is SGHDN and CDR2 FVKESK. The CDR3 runs to 15 residues. V lost 4 bases and J 2 bases, leaving 12 bases between the germline ends. CDR3 loop: CASSRRESPYNEQFF. The CDR3 region has the DNA TGTGCCAGCAGCCGCCGGGAATCCCCCTACAATGAGCAGTTCTTC.

The V call is TRBV14, the J call TRBJ2-4; 10 bases align to TRBD1. The ends lost 1 base at V and 3 bases at J; junction bases unmatched: 3. The CDR3 totals 16 residues. Germline assignment: CDR1 SGHDN and CDR2 FVKESK. The CDR3 nucleotides read TGTGCCAGCAGCCAAGGGACAGGGGGTAGCAAAAACATTCAGTACTTC. It codes for CASSQGTGGSKNIQYF.

The genes are TRBV27 and TRBJ2-3; 7 bases agree with TRBD1. Germline loops: CDR1 MNHEY, CDR2 SMNVEV (reference sequence). J gave up 2 bases and V 6 bases, and 5 bases lay outside the gene matches. The CDR3 totals 14 residues. CDR3 sequence reads: CASRRGLNTDTQYF. In DNA form, the CDR3 reads TGTGCCAGCAGAAGGGGGCTTAACACAGATACGCAGTATTTT.